Each of the 29 T cell receptor beta chains below was sequenced from the same sample in a study of blood T cells in healthy people across ages (dated by TCRdb to about 2015). Library construction relied on 5' RACE. The instrument was an Illumina HiSeq 2500. A second about 6 to 11 cycle PCR used a sample-barcoded 5' primer and a J-beta primer mix. TCRdb's own reprocessing of the public reads used fastp at Q25 and MiXCR and kept productive beta chains. Each entry merges the rows of one CDR3 protein and shows their most common DNA and genes. This sample lists 800,000 or so distinct CDR3 sequences; about 42% were detected once. 15% to 20% of the sample is in the top ten clones. The sample taken for sequencing was blood. These receptors all come from an elderly man in good health.

The chain combines TRBV5-1 with TRBJ2-2, with a possible D match to TRBD1 (5 bases). V lost 4 bases to trimming and J lost 4 bases, with 17 bases between them. Germline values: CDR1 SGHRS, CDR2 YFSETQ. The CDR3 runs to 16 residues. The CDR3 loop is CASSRTQGIGTGELFF. In nucleotides, the CDR3 is TGCGCCAGCAGCCGGACCCAGGGTATTGGCACCGGGGAGCTGTTTTTT. The complete variable domain, with remaining parts taken from reference TRBV5-1 and TRBJ2-2, reads KAGVTQTPRYLIKTRGQQVTLSCSPISGHRSVSWYQQTPGQGLQFLFEYFSETQRNKGNFPGRFSGRQFSNSRSEMNVSTLELGDSALYLCASSRTQGIGTGELFFGEGSRLTVL.

This clonotype was seen only a few times. The CDR3 sequence is CSVRRYTDTQYF. The CDR3 coding sequence is TGCAGCGTTAGGCGGTACACAGATACGCAGTATTTT. This chain links TRBV29-1 with TRBJ2-3; D is ambiguous. In germline, CDR1 is SQVTM, CDR2 ANQGSEA. The CDR3 covers 12 residues. V lost 5 bases and J lost 2, with 8 bases in between.

This chain connects TRBV20-1 to TRBJ2-7; D remains ambiguous. CDR1 is DFQATT, CDR2 SNEGSKA, per germline (reference sequence). CDR3 length: 16 amino acids. The V gene lost 2 bases and the J gene lost 0 bases, with 17 bases spanning the gap. CDR3 bases: TGCAGTGCTAGAACCCACGGGTCCGCTAGCTCCTACGAGCAGTACTTC. Its protein is CSARTHGSASSYEQYF.

The V and J genes are TRBV28 and TRBJ2-5; perhaps D is TRBD1 or TRBD2 (6 bases each). V gave up 2 bases and J gave up 9 bases, with 13 bases separating them. Looked up from germline, CDR1 is MDHEN and CDR2 is SYDVKM. CDR3 length equals 13 residues. The CDR3 is CASSLGGHGAQYF. CDR3 sequence (DNA): TGTGCCAGCAGTTTAGGGGGGCATGGGGCCCAGTACTTC.

This clonotype has a count of ten or more. The chain couples TRBV12-3 or TRBV12-4 to TRBJ1-2, with unresolved D. V lost 5 bases and J lost 5, with 9 bases in between. CDR3 length: 12 amino acids. The CDR3 loop reads CASSPRDYGYTF. DNA of the CDR3: TGTGCCAGCAGTCCCCGGGATTATGGCTACACCTTC.

J is TRBJ2-7 and V is TRBV20-1; D is undetermined. CDR3 length: 14 residues. V lost 3 bases and J 3 bases, leaving 15 bases between the germline ends. CDR1 DFQATT and CDR2 SNEGSKA come from the germline V gene (reference sequence). The CDR3 sequence: CSARVDQEIYEQYF. The DNA of the CDR3 is TGCAGTGCTAGGGTAGACCAAGAGATCTACGAGCAGTACTTC.

This clonotype was picked up many times. The chain joins TRBV20-1 to TRBJ2-1, with D maybe TRBD2 (5 bases). The V gene's germline CDR1 is DFQATT and CDR2 SNEGSKA (reference sequence). Deletions cut 6 bases from V and 4 bases from J, with 16 bases between. CDR3 length: 14 residues. This chain's CDR3 is CSAPPGSGYNEQFF. CDR3 in DNA: TGCAGTGCCCCGCCGGGCAGCGGATACAATGAGCAGTTCTTC.

The rearrangement links TRBV20-1 to TRBJ2-7, with D possibly being TRBD1 or TRBD2 (5 bases each). The CDR3 loop spans 15 amino acids. CDR1 DFQATT and CDR2 SNEGSKA come from the germline V gene (reference sequence). V was cut by 1 base and J by 5 bases, with 18 bases left in between. The CDR3 protein is CSARAFSGARDEQYF. The CDR3 DNA reads as TGCAGTGCTAGAGCCTTTTCCGGGGCGAGGGACGAGCAGTACTTC.

The genes are TRBV7-9 and TRBJ2-7; D is uncertain. The CDR3 extends over 15 amino acids. Germline values: CDR1 SEHNR, CDR2 FQNEAQ (reference sequence). The ends were cut back, 1 base at V and 2 bases at J, with 12 bases in the middle. The chain's CDR3 is CASSLGPQPPYEQYF. The CDR3 region has the DNA TGTGCCAGCAGCTTAGGTCCACAGCCCCCCTACGAGCAGTACTTC. Using reference TRBV7-9 and TRBJ2-7 for the parts outside the CDR3, the full variable domain is DTGVSQNPRHKITKRGQNVTFRCDPISEHNRLYWYRQTLGQGPEFLTYFQNEAQLEKSRLLSDRFSAERPKGSFSTLEIQRTEQGDSAMYLCASSLGPQPPYEQYFGPGTRLTVT.

V usage is TRBV4-3 and J usage is TRBJ2-3, with 9 bases aligning to TRBD1. The CDR3 covers 16 residues. Losses at the gene ends were 1 base for V and 5 bases for J; bases not matched to a gene: 7. CDR1 LGHNA and CDR2 YSLEER come from the germline V gene. CDR3 DNA: TGCGCCAGCAGCCAAGGGTTGGGGACAGGGAGAGATACGCAGTATTTT. Amino acid sequence: CASSQGLGTGRDTQYF.

The rearrangement uses TRBV20-1 and TRBJ1-6; 7 bases are shared with TRBD1. Germline loops: CDR1 DFQATT, CDR2 SNEGSKA (reference sequence). This CDR3 has 16 amino acids. Losses at the gene ends were 0 bases for V and 8 bases for J; bases not matched to a gene: 10. CDR3 sequence: CSARDMTGSLDSPLHF. In nucleotides, the CDR3 is TGCAGTGCTAGAGATATGACAGGGAGCCTTGATTCACCCCTCCACTTT.

This clonotype was counted a few times. This chain connects TRBV28 to TRBJ1-1; 8 nucleotides align to TRBD1. CDR3 length: 16 residues. The germline V gene has CDR1 MDHEN and CDR2 SYDVKM. The junction had 10 bases not matched to a gene; V was cut back by 6 bases and J by 1 base. CDR3 amino acids: CASRLGQGRWNTEAFF. DNA of the CDR3: TGTGCCAGCAGACTCGGACAGGGAAGGTGGAACACTGAAGCTTTCTTT.

This clonotype occurred many times. This sequence joins TRBV5-1 and TRBJ2-1, with a weak D call TRBD2 (5 bases). In germline, CDR1 is SGHRS, CDR2 YFSETQ. The CDR3 covers 14 residues. The ends were cut back, 0 bases at V and 3 bases at J, with 7 bases in the middle. The DNA for the CDR3 is TGCGCCAGCAGCTTGGGAACTAGCTACAATGAGCAGTTCTTC. It translates to CASSLGTSYNEQFF.

This clonotype was observed many times. V gene TRBV20-1 combines with J gene TRBJ2-3; the D call may be TRBD1 or TRBD2 (6 bases each). The CDR3 runs 15 residues. Germline values: CDR1 DFQATT, CDR2 SNEGSKA (reference sequence). The ends were cut back, 3 bases at V and 2 bases at J, with 15 bases in the middle. The DNA of the CDR3 is TGCAGTGCTAGGGGGGGCGGGATTTACACAGATACGCAGTATTTT. Protein product: CSARGGGIYTDTQYF.

V gene TRBV27 combines with J gene TRBJ2-7, with TRBD1 as a possible D gene (5 bases). Trimming stripped 3 bases from V and 5 bases from J, with 14 bases between. Germline V lookup: CDR1 MNHEY, CDR2 SMNVEV (reference sequence). The CDR3 covers 14 residues. This CDR3 is CASSFSQGPHEQYF. The CDR3 bases are TGTGCCAGCAGTTTCTCTCAGGGCCCCCACGAGCAGTACTTC.

V is TRBV20-1 and J is TRBJ2-3, with 11 bases lining up with TRBD2. CDR1 and CDR2 from the germline V gene are DFQATT and SNEGSKA (reference sequence). V shed 6 bases and J 2 bases; nucleotides not matched to a gene: 13. This CDR3 spans 17 amino acids. DNA of the CDR3: TGCAGTGCGCTAACCCCAGGACTAGCGGGTCTCACAGATACGCAGTATTTT. Translating it yields CSALTPGLAGLTDTQYF.

This clonotype occurred a few times. The rearrangement joins TRBV3-1 to TRBJ1-1; a weak D match, TRBD1 (5 bases). V was pared by 1 base and J by 1 base, with 10 bases between. CDR1 LGHDT and CDR2 YNNKEL come from the germline V gene (reference sequence). This CDR3 comprises 15 residues. CDR3: CASSQVGGWNTEAFF. CDR3 nucleotide sequence: TGTGCCAGCAGCCAAGTTGGGGGTTGGAACACTGAAGCTTTCTTT.

This clonotype has a handful of counts. The chain joins TRBV9 to TRBJ1-1; a weak D match, TRBD1 (6 bases). This CDR3 spans 15 amino acids. Trimming pared 0 bases from V and 1 base from J, leaving 10 bases between. Germline CDR1 SGDLS, CDR2 YYNGEE. The CDR3: CASSVDSGQNTEAFF. The DNA of the CDR3 is TGTGCCAGCAGCGTAGATTCGGGACAGAACACTGAAGCTTTCTTT.

This clonotype was recorded a few times. The J gene is TRBJ2-3, the V gene TRBV18; D not certain. V lost 5 bases, J lost 4 bases, and 16 bases lay in between. This CDR3 contains 15 residues. The germline CDR1 and CDR2 sequences are KGHSH and LQKENI. In DNA, the CDR3 is TGTGCCAGCTCATCCCAAGGGCCAAACCCAGATACGCAGTATTTT. Translating gives CASSSQGPNPDTQYF.

This clonotype was seen a handful of times. V gene TRBV10-3 combines with J gene TRBJ1-6; TRBD1 matches at 8 bases. V lost 7 bases, J lost 5 bases, and 4 bases stayed unmatched. This CDR3 has 14 amino acids. In germline, CDR1 is ENHRY, CDR2 SYGVKD. The CDR3 bases are TGTGCCATCACAGGACAGGGAAATAATTCACCCCTCCACTTT. Translation: CAITGQGNNSPLHF.

The rearrangement joins TRBV4-3 to TRBJ1-4, with 7 nucleotides matching TRBD1. V lost 8 bases and J lost 6; bases outside the gene matches: 9. The CDR3 is made up of 14 amino acids. The germline V gene encodes CDR1 LGHNA and CDR2 YSLEER. This CDR3 is CASCPSGGDEKLFF. The DNA for the CDR3 is TGCGCCAGCTGCCCGTCAGGGGGGGATGAAAAACTGTTTTTT.

The genes are TRBV14 and TRBJ1-6; D not certain. V was cut by 3 bases and J by 7 bases, with 13 bases left in between. The germline V gene has CDR1 SGHDN and CDR2 FVKESK. The CDR3 sequence is 15 residues long. The CDR3: CASSQHTLLNSPLHF. As DNA, the CDR3 is TGTGCCAGCAGCCAGCACACCCTGCTCAATTCACCCCTCCACTTT.

For this clonotype: A much larger clonotype is one base distant, so this may be a read error. The gene calls are TRBV29-1 and TRBJ2-7, with 7 positions matching TRBD1. In germline, CDR1 is SQVTM, CDR2 ANQGSEA. CDR3 size: 12 residues. CDR3 protein: CSGGQSSNEQYF. As DNA, the CDR3 is TGCAGCGGGGGACAGAGCTCCAACGAGCAGTACTTC.

The chain employs TRBV27 and TRBJ2-4; D unclear. The CDR3 runs 14 residues. Trimming removed 4 bases at V and 6 bases at J, with 13 bases between. Germline CDR1 is MNHEY and CDR2 is SMNVEV (reference sequence). CDR3 DNA: TGTGCCAGCAGTTCTAGGCGCATCGGAAACATTCAGTACTTC. It yields the protein CASSSRRIGNIQYF.

This CDR3 is CASSRIPGQGGEETQYF. DNA for the CDR3: TGTGCCAGCAGCCGTATCCCGGGACAGGGGGGAGAGGAGACCCAGTACTTC. The rearrangement joins TRBV7-9 to TRBJ2-5; TRBD1 agrees at 11 bases. Germline values: CDR1 SEHNR, CDR2 FQNEAQ (reference sequence). There are 17 residues in the CDR3. Trimming removed 5 bases from V and 5 bases from J; junction bases left unmatched: 13. Based on the CDR3 plus reference TRBV7-9 and TRBJ2-5, the full variable domain is DTGVSQNPRHKITKRGQNVTFRCDPISEHNRLYWYRQTLGQGPEFLTYFQNEAQLEKSRLLSDRFSAERPKGSFSTLEIQRTEQGDSAMYLCASSRIPGQGGEETQYFGPGTRLLVL.

With regard to this clonotype: Being one base from a much bigger clone, this may be a read error. The rearrangement links TRBV21-1 to TRBJ2-7; no DNA check was done on the table's D call, TRBD1. TRBV21-1 is a pseudogene locus. This CDR3 is 19 amino acids long. As DNA, the CDR3 is TGTGCCAGCAGCAAAGCGGGGACAGGGGGCACCCGACCCTACAATGAGCAGTACTTC. Translating it yields CASSKAGTGGTRPYNEQYF.

This chain uses TRBV28 with TRBJ2-7, with TRBD2 as a possible D gene (6 bases). The CDR3 covers 15 residues. V shed 7 bases and J shed 3 bases, with 19 bases lying between them. Per the germline V gene, CDR1 is MDHEN and CDR2 is SYDVKM. The CDR3: CASTPSQGRNYEQYF. CDR3 DNA sequence: TGTGCCAGCACCCCCTCCCAAGGGAGGAACTACGAGCAGTACTTC.

The rearrangement uses TRBV7-2 and TRBJ2-5, with 9 bases that match TRBD2. Germline V lookup: CDR1 SGHTA, CDR2 FQGNSA. Losses at the gene ends were 5 bases for V and 1 base for J; bases not matched to a gene: 14. The CDR3 runs 18 residues. This CDR3 is CASSPPHSSGVPQETQYF. The CDR3 nucleotides read TGTGCCAGCAGCCCGCCCCATTCTAGCGGGGTACCCCAAGAGACCCAGTACTTC.

This chain connects TRBV6-1 to TRBJ2-1; no definite D call. This CDR3 has 13 amino acids. The germline V and J ends were trimmed by 1 base and 3 bases, with 4 bases remaining between them. The germline CDR1 and CDR2 sequences are MNHNS and SASEGT. The CDR3 nucleotides are TGTGCCAGCAGTGAAGAGGGCTACAATGAGCAGTTCTTC. Its protein is CASSEEGYNEQFF.